Listed below are T cell receptor beta chains from one sample, sequenced in a study of lymphopenia after photon versus proton radiotherapy. Data came from immunoSEQ multiplex PCR; TCRdb stores just in-frame clones and leaves some out. The sample lists 30,000 to 35,000 clones; 80% to 90% were seen once. Specimen: peripheral blood, collected from a patient treated with proton-based radiotherapy. The source of these receptors is a woman aged 65 to 85 with pancreatic cancer. Some clones in this sample may be carry-over from other donors' samples. CDR3s include the opening cysteine and the closing phenylalanine or tryptophan. Each record gives: clone size, D gene, J gene, V gene, CDR3 DNA, CDR3 protein. D genes are given only for firm matches. Rows may omit the clone size; those that give it use once, few, many or a size class.

clone_size: NA; d_call: TRBD1; j_call: TRBJ1-2; v_call: TRBV6-1; cdr3_nt: TGTGCCAGCAGCAGGGACAGGGGGGGCTATGGCTACACCTTC; cdr3_aa: CASSRDRGGYGYTF
clone_size: NA; d_call: TRBD2; j_call: TRBJ2-1; v_call: TRBV2; cdr3_nt: TGTGCCAGCAGGGCCGGGACTAGCGGGTTCGATGAGCAGTTCTTC; cdr3_aa: CASRAGTSGFDEQFF
clone_size: NA; d_call: NA; j_call: TRBJ1-1; v_call: TRBV5-1; cdr3_nt: TGCGCCAGCAGCCATCGGACAGAGAACACTGAAGCTTTCTTT; cdr3_aa: CASSHRTENTEAFF
clone_size: NA; d_call: NA; j_call: TRBJ2-1; v_call: TRBV11-2; cdr3_nt: TGTGCCAGCAGCGCATCCAGGGGATACAATGAGCAGTTCTTC; cdr3_aa: CASSASRGYNEQFF
clone_size: once; d_call: NA; j_call: TRBJ1-2; v_call: TRBV27; cdr3_nt: TGTGCCAGCAGAGGGAACCACTATGGCTACACCTTC; cdr3_aa: CASRGNHYGYTF
clone_size: few; d_call: NA; j_call: TRBJ1-4; v_call: TRBV30; cdr3_nt: TGTGCCTGGAGTGTACGGGGAGTCGGAAAACTGTTTTTT; cdr3_aa: CAWSVRGVGKLFF
clone_size: NA; d_call: NA; j_call: TRBJ1-2; v_call: TRBV21-1; cdr3_nt: TGTGCCAGCAGCAACGCCAAGCTGGGCAGGTATGGCTACACCTTC; cdr3_aa: CASSNAKLGRYGYTF
clone_size: NA; d_call: TRBD1; j_call: TRBJ1-2; v_call: TRBV5-4; cdr3_nt: TGTGCCAGCAGCTTGGAGCAGGGGGGTTTCTATGGCTACACCTTC; cdr3_aa: CASSLEQGGFYGYTF
clone_size: NA; d_call: NA; j_call: TRBJ2-3; v_call: TRBV19; cdr3_nt: TGTGCCAGTAGTATACGGGACCGGGGAAGAGCAGATACGCAGTATTTT; cdr3_aa: CASSIRDRGRADTQYF
clone_size: NA; d_call: NA; j_call: TRBJ1-6; v_call: TRBV14; cdr3_nt: TGTGCCAGCAGCCCTGCACTAAAGATGGGCTCCTATAATTCACCCCTCCACTTT; cdr3_aa: CASSPALKMGSYNSPLHF
clone_size: NA; d_call: TRBD1; j_call: TRBJ1-2; v_call: TRBV29-1; cdr3_nt: TGCAGCGTGGGACAGGGGATGAACTATGGCTACACCTTC; cdr3_aa: CSVGQGMNYGYTF
clone_size: NA; d_call: TRBD2; j_call: TRBJ2-7; v_call: TRBV5-1; cdr3_nt: TGCGCCAGCAAAACTAGCGGGGTCTCCTACGAGCAGTACTTC; cdr3_aa: CASKTSGVSYEQYF
clone_size: NA; d_call: NA; j_call: TRBJ1-2; v_call: TRBV28; cdr3_nt: TGTGCCAGCAGCGGGAACTATGGCTACACCTTC; cdr3_aa: CASSGNYGYTF
clone_size: NA; d_call: NA; j_call: TRBJ2-3; v_call: TRBV10-1; cdr3_nt: TGCGCCAGCAGTGAAACAGGGCAGGGAGATACGCAGTATTTT; cdr3_aa: CASSETGQGDTQYF
clone_size: NA; d_call: NA; j_call: TRBJ2-7; v_call: TRBV11-2; cdr3_nt: TGTGCCAGCAGCCGGTGGAGCTACGAGCAGTACTTC; cdr3_aa: CASSRWSYEQYF
clone_size: few; d_call: NA; j_call: TRBJ1-5; v_call: TRBV6-1; cdr3_nt: TGTGCCAGCAGTGTTGGGCGAAATAGCAATCAGCCCCAGCATTTT; cdr3_aa: CASSVGRNSNQPQHF
clone_size: NA; d_call: TRBD2; j_call: TRBJ2-1; v_call: TRBV29-1; cdr3_nt: TGCAGCGTTGAAGATCCGAGCGGGAGGTGGAATGAGCAGTTCTTC; cdr3_aa: CSVEDPSGRWNEQFF
clone_size: once; d_call: TRBD1; j_call: TRBJ1-6; v_call: TRBV2; cdr3_nt: TGTGCCAGCAGTCGGTTCCGGGACAGGCTTAATTCACCCCTCCACTTT; cdr3_aa: CASSRFRDRLNSPLHF
clone_size: NA; d_call: TRBD1; j_call: TRBJ1-2; v_call: TRBV7-8; cdr3_nt: TGTGCCAGCAGCTTAGCGCGGACAGGGTCCTATGGCTACACCTTC; cdr3_aa: CASSLARTGSYGYTF
clone_size: once; d_call: NA; j_call: TRBJ2-7; v_call: TRBV5-5; cdr3_nt: TGTGCCAGCAGCTTATATACGTCCTCCTACGAGCAGTACTTC; cdr3_aa: CASSLYTSSYEQYF
clone_size: NA; d_call: TRBD1; j_call: TRBJ2-2; v_call: TRBV27; cdr3_nt: TGTGCCAGCTCTACAGGGGACGCCGGGGAGCTGTTTTTT; cdr3_aa: CASSTGDAGELFF
clone_size: NA; d_call: NA; j_call: TRBJ1-4; v_call: TRBV7-2; cdr3_nt: TGTGCCAGCAGCTCCACTCGTGCAACTAATGAAAAACTGTTTTTT; cdr3_aa: CASSSTRATNEKLFF
clone_size: NA; d_call: NA; j_call: TRBJ2-2; v_call: TRBV11-2; cdr3_nt: TGTGCCAGCAGCTTAGTTGGGGAGCTGTTTTTT; cdr3_aa: CASSLVGELFF
clone_size: NA; d_call: TRBD2; j_call: TRBJ2-3; v_call: TRBV28; cdr3_nt: TGTGCCAGCAGTCCCCCCCCCGGACTAGCGGGGACCTCCACAGATACGCAGTATTTT; cdr3_aa: CASSPPPGLAGTSTDTQYF
clone_size: NA; d_call: NA; j_call: TRBJ2-4; v_call: TRBV27; cdr3_nt: TGTGCCAGCAGTTCAGGGACAACCAAAAACATTCAGTACTTC; cdr3_aa: CASSSGTTKNIQYF
clone_size: NA; d_call: NA; j_call: TRBJ1-5; v_call: TRBV19; cdr3_nt: TGTGCCAGTAAGTTGTGGGGGGCGAATCAGCCCCAGCATTTT; cdr3_aa: CASKLWGANQPQHF
clone_size: NA; d_call: TRBD1; j_call: TRBJ2-7; v_call: TRBV6-1; cdr3_nt: TGTGCCAGCAGTGAAGCCGGGACAGCCAAACCCGAGCAGTACTTC; cdr3_aa: CASSEAGTAKPEQYF
clone_size: once; d_call: NA; j_call: TRBJ1-2; v_call: TRBV30; cdr3_nt: TGTGCCTGGAGCGTTGGGGGAAATGGCTACACCTTC; cdr3_aa: CAWSVGGNGYTF
clone_size: few; d_call: NA; j_call: TRBJ2-7; v_call: TRBV7-8; cdr3_nt: TGTGCCAGCAGCTTCGACCTCCGCTACGAGCAGTACTTC; cdr3_aa: CASSFDLRYEQYF
clone_size: once; d_call: NA; j_call: TRBJ2-3; v_call: TRBV11-2; cdr3_nt: TGTGCCAGCAGCTTAGGGGGGCTGGGCACAGATACGCAGTATTTT; cdr3_aa: CASSLGGLGTDTQYF
clone_size: once; d_call: TRBD1; j_call: TRBJ2-5; v_call: TRBV18; cdr3_nt: TGTGCCAGCTCACTTGACAGGGGAGGTCACCAAGAGACCCAGTACTTC; cdr3_aa: CASSLDRGGHQETQYF
clone_size: NA; d_call: NA; j_call: TRBJ2-7; v_call: TRBV28; cdr3_nt: TGTGCCAGCAGTTTATCTGGGATCGAGCAGTACTTC; cdr3_aa: CASSLSGIEQYF
clone_size: NA; d_call: NA; j_call: TRBJ2-3; v_call: TRBV13; cdr3_nt: TGTGCCAGCAGCTCCCAGCGGAGCACAGATACGCAGTATTTT; cdr3_aa: CASSSQRSTDTQYF
clone_size: NA; d_call: NA; j_call: TRBJ2-7; v_call: TRBV18; cdr3_nt: TGTGCCAGCTCACCACAACGGACCGAGCAGTACTTC; cdr3_aa: CASSPQRTEQYF
clone_size: NA; d_call: TRBD1; j_call: TRBJ2-1; v_call: TRBV28; cdr3_nt: TGTGCCAGCAGTTTATGGTCCGGGACAGGGGTTTACAATGAGCAGTTCTTC; cdr3_aa: CASSLWSGTGVYNEQFF
clone_size: NA; d_call: NA; j_call: TRBJ1-2; v_call: TRBV6-5; cdr3_nt: TGTGCCAGCAGTTATGTAGACTATGGCTACACCTTC; cdr3_aa: CASSYVDYGYTF
clone_size: NA; d_call: TRBD1; j_call: TRBJ2-7; v_call: TRBV10-2; cdr3_nt: TGCGCCAGCAGTGAAAGACAGGGCGGCGAGCAGTACTTC; cdr3_aa: CASSERQGGEQYF
clone_size: once; d_call: TRBD1; j_call: TRBJ2-4; v_call: TRBV7-2; cdr3_nt: TGTGCCAGCAGGGGACAGGGGATCATTCAGTACTTC; cdr3_aa: CASRGQGIIQYF
clone_size: NA; d_call: NA; j_call: TRBJ2-1; v_call: TRBV11-3; cdr3_nt: TGTGCCAGCAGCTTAGGGGGTACGGGAAATGAGCAGTTCTTC; cdr3_aa: CASSLGGTGNEQFF
clone_size: NA; d_call: TRBD1; j_call: TRBJ1-2; v_call: TRBV4-3; cdr3_nt: TGCGCCAGCAGCCAAAAACAGGGGGCCGGTTACTACACCTTC; cdr3_aa: CASSQKQGAGYYTF
clone_size: NA; d_call: NA; j_call: TRBJ1-2; v_call: TRBV4-1; cdr3_nt: TGCGCCAGCAGCCAAGATGGGCAGGAGGGCGGCTACACCTTC; cdr3_aa: CASSQDGQEGGYTF
clone_size: NA; d_call: NA; j_call: TRBJ1-1; v_call: TRBV27; cdr3_nt: TGTGCCAGCAGTTCACAGGGTAGGGGAGACACTGAAGCTTTCTTT; cdr3_aa: CASSSQGRGDTEAFF
clone_size: NA; d_call: NA; j_call: TRBJ1-1; v_call: TRBV6-6; cdr3_nt: TGTGCCAGCAGGAAGGACCAGGGGAACACTGAAGCTTTCTTT; cdr3_aa: CASRKDQGNTEAFF
clone_size: NA; d_call: NA; j_call: TRBJ2-7; v_call: TRBV6-5; cdr3_nt: TGTGCCAGCAGCACAAACTTAAACTCCTACGAGCAGTACTTC; cdr3_aa: CASSTNLNSYEQYF
clone_size: NA; d_call: NA; j_call: TRBJ1-1; v_call: TRBV28; cdr3_nt: TGTGCCAGCCCACCTTCGGGGACGGGCATGAACACTGAAGCTTTCTTT; cdr3_aa: CASPPSGTGMNTEAFF
clone_size: NA; d_call: NA; j_call: TRBJ2-3; v_call: TRBV6-1; cdr3_nt: TGTGCCAGCAGTGGGTTTTTAGCGGATACGCAGTATTTT; cdr3_aa: CASSGFLADTQYF
clone_size: NA; d_call: TRBD2; j_call: TRBJ2-1; v_call: TRBV5-1; cdr3_nt: TGCGCCAGCAGCGGAAGGACTAGCGGGAGCTATGAGCAGTTCTTC; cdr3_aa: CASSGRTSGSYEQFF
clone_size: NA; d_call: TRBD2; j_call: TRBJ2-7; v_call: TRBV18; cdr3_nt: TGTGCCAGCTCACCACAGCCAGCGGGAGTCTACGAGCAGTACTTC; cdr3_aa: CASSPQPAGVYEQYF
clone_size: few; d_call: NA; j_call: TRBJ2-2; v_call: TRBV28; cdr3_nt: TGTGCCAGCAGTTGGGTCAGTAACACCGGGGAGCTGTTTTTT; cdr3_aa: CASSWVSNTGELFF
clone_size: NA; d_call: NA; j_call: TRBJ2-1; v_call: TRBV14; cdr3_nt: TGTGCCAGCAGCCAGGGAAGCTCCTACAATGAGCAGTTCTTC; cdr3_aa: CASSQGSSYNEQFF